The 18 T cell receptor beta chains listed next were all sequenced from one sample in a study of cytomegalovirus exposure and HLA in healthy donors. It was with 60 Vbeta and 13 Jbeta primers that the PCR ran. The repertoire was sequenced with immunoSEQ multiplex PCR; TCRdb's copy has only in-frame clones and lacks some. The sample records about 200,000 clones, around 80% being singletons. The sample comprised PBMCs. Every receptor here comes from a man younger than 45 in good health and CMV-seronegative.

The V and J genes are TRBV19 and TRBJ1-3; no definite D call. The CDR3 totals 14 residues. Germline CDR1 is LNHDA and CDR2 is SQIVND (reference sequence). V was shortened by 3 bases and J by 3 bases, with 9 bases between the two germline ends. The CDR3, as DNA: TGTGCCAGTAGTATCCTCAGTCGTGGAAACACCATATATTTT. Its protein is CASSILSRGNTIYF.

The chain couples TRBV18 to TRBJ2-1; D might be TRBD1 (5 bases). Germline V CDR1 and CDR2: KGHSH, LQKENI. V was clipped by 4 bases and J by 2 bases, with 9 bases between them. The CDR3 sequence is 14 residues long. CDR3 sequence (DNA): TGTGCCAGCTCACGTGCAGGGCCCTACAATGAGCAGTTCTTC. Amino acids: CASSRAGPYNEQFF.

This clone has a single count. The sample has other DNA sequences that encode this CDR3 too. The rearrangement links TRBV28 to TRBJ1-5; D uncertain. The CDR3 spans 14 residues. CDR1 is MDHEN, CDR2 SYDVKM, per germline. The V end lost 3 bases, the J end lost 0 bases, and 6 bases lay between the germline ends. CDR3: CASSFQISNQPQHF. The CDR3 DNA sequence: TGTGCCAGCAGTTTCCAGATTAGCAATCAGCCCCAGCATTTT.

The sample holds a few counts of this clone. The rearrangement joins TRBV5-1 to TRBJ2-6; D uncertain. The CDR3 runs 16 residues. Germline loops: CDR1 SGHRS, CDR2 YFSETQ. Trimming removed 0 bases from V and 4 bases from J, with 11 bases in between. The CDR3 here is CASSLEPGGGANVLTF. CDR3 DNA sequence: TGCGCCAGCAGCTTGGAGCCAGGTGGAGGGGCCAACGTCCTGACTTTC.

The table lists this clone with a few counts. The chain links TRBV7-9 to TRBJ2-2; 11 bases align to TRBD1. Germline V lookup: CDR1 SEHNR, CDR2 FQNEAQ (reference sequence). This CDR3 spans 15 amino acids. The V gene end was trimmed by 5 bases and the J gene end by 3 bases; junction bases not matched to a gene: 2. The CDR3 nucleotides are TGTGCCAGCAGCCCGGGACAGGGGGACACCGGGGAGCTGTTTTTT. Translating gives CASSPGQGDTGELFF.

This chain joins TRBV9 and TRBJ1-5, with a tentative D call TRBD1 (5 bases). The V end lost 0 bases, the J end lost 6 bases, and 10 bases lay between the germline ends. The CDR3 is 14 residues long. Germline CDR1 and CDR2: SGDLS and YYNGEE. The CDR3 region is CASSVGGGAQPQHF. The CDR3 nucleotides read TGTGCCAGCAGCGTAGGGGGAGGGGCTCAGCCCCAGCATTTT. Based on the CDR3 plus reference TRBV9 and TRBJ1-5, the full variable domain is DSGVTQTPKHLITATGQRVTLRCSPRSGDLSVYWYQQSLDQGLQFLIQYYNGEERAKGNILERFSAQQFPDLHSELNLSSLELGDSALYFCASSVGGGAQPQHFGDGTRLSIL.

This chain links TRBV7-9 with TRBJ2-1; no firm D call. This CDR3 comprises 13 residues. Trimming removed 1 base at V and 5 bases at J, with 6 bases between. Germline V gene lookup returns CDR1 SEHNR and CDR2 FQNEAQ (reference sequence). CDR3 bases: TGTGCCAGCAGCTTAGGGAGCCACAATGAGCAGTTCTTC. This encodes CASSLGSHNEQFF.

V usage is TRBV5-4 and J usage is TRBJ2-1, with TRBD1 matching 9 bases. J gave up 1 base and V 4 bases, and 3 bases lay outside the gene matches. The CDR3 extends over 15 amino acids. From germline, CDR1 is SGHNT and CDR2 YYREEE (reference sequence). CDR3 amino acids: CASSRTGESYNEQFF. The CDR3 bases are TGTGCCAGCAGCCGGACAGGGGAATCCTACAATGAGCAGTTCTTC.

The V and J genes are TRBV18 and TRBJ2-5; D perhaps matches TRBD2 (5 bases). This CDR3 has 13 amino acids. Trimming removed 1 base at V and 5 bases at J, with 8 bases between. Per the germline V gene, CDR1 is KGHSH and CDR2 is LQKENI. The CDR3 DNA follows: TGTGCCAGCTCACCACAGGAGGAGGAGACCCAGTACTTC. Translation: CASSPQEEETQYF.

The genes are TRBV9 and TRBJ2-7; 10 bases match TRBD1. The V segment lost 0 bases and the J segment 2 bases; nucleotides outside the gene matches: 5. The CDR3 is made up of 16 amino acids. The germline CDR1 and CDR2 sequences are SGDLS and YYNGEE. The CDR3, as DNA: TGTGCCAGCAGCGTAGGACCCGGGACAGGGGCCTACGAGCAGTACTTC. It yields the protein CASSVGPGTGAYEQYF.

V gene TRBV14 combines with J gene TRBJ1-1, with TRBD1 as a possible D gene (6 bases). The ends were cut back, 5 bases at V and 0 bases at J, with 7 bases in the middle. The CDR3 is 13 residues long. CDR1 SGHDN and CDR2 FVKESK come from the germline V gene. CDR3 sequence (DNA): TGTGCCAGCAGCACAGGGCTGAACACTGAAGCTTTCTTT. This codes for CASSTGLNTEAFF.

Of note for this clone: Additional DNA sequences in this sample encode the identical CDR3. For the CDR3, the DNA is TGTGCCATCAGTGAGACAGGGGCAGGATATGGCTACACCTTC. This encodes CAISETGAGYGYTF. J is TRBJ1-2 and V is TRBV10-3; 7 bases align to TRBD1. With V trimmed by 2 bases and J by 5 bases, 5 bases remained unmatched. The CDR3 runs 14 residues. Germline CDR1 and CDR2: ENHRY and SYGVKD.

The chain employs TRBV11-3 and TRBJ2-3, with 8 bases aligning to TRBD2. This CDR3 is 14 amino acids long. Germline V gene lookup returns CDR1 SGHNT and CDR2 YENEEA. Trimming took 4 bases from V and 5 from J; bases not matched to a gene: 5. CDR3 residues: CASSWQRELDTQYF. CDR3 nucleotides: TGTGCCAGCAGCTGGCAGCGGGAGCTAGATACGCAGTATTTT.

The V call is TRBV5-1, the J call TRBJ2-3; TRBD1 might be the D (6 bases). Germline V lookup: CDR1 SGHRS, CDR2 YFSETQ. V was clipped by 9 bases and J by 4 bases, with 18 bases between them. The length of the CDR3 is 14 residues. The DNA of the CDR3 is TGCGCCACTCACGGACAGTTCAATCCAGATACGCAGTATTTT. This encodes CATHGQFNPDTQYF. Combining the CDR3 with reference TRBV5-1 and TRBJ2-3 gives the whole variable domain KAGVTQTPRYLIKTRGQQVTLSCSPISGHRSVSWYQQTPGQGLQFLFEYFSETQRNKGNFPGRFSGRQFSNSRSEMNVSTLELGDSALYLCATHGQFNPDTQYFGPGTRLTVL.

This chain uses TRBV7-9 with TRBJ2-7; D unresolved. Trimming pared 1 base from V and 3 bases from J, leaving 10 bases between. The CDR3 has 14 amino acids. Looked up from germline, CDR1 is SEHNR and CDR2 is FQNEAQ (reference sequence). DNA for the CDR3: TGTGCCAGCAGCTTAGTACCCAGATTCTACGAGCAGTACTTC. It yields the protein CASSLVPRFYEQYF.

This clone was picked up one time. This rearrangement joins TRBV6-1 to TRBJ2-3; TRBD2 agrees at 10 bases. Per germline, CDR1 MNHNS and CDR2 SASEGT. The CDR3 totals 16 residues. V was pared by 4 bases and J by 5 bases, with 9 bases of the junction left unmatched. The CDR3 coding sequence is TGTGCCAGCAGTGTTTTAGCGGGAGGAGGGGAAGATACGCAGTATTTT. It specifies CASSVLAGGGEDTQYF.

V usage is TRBV7-9 and J usage is TRBJ2-7, with 8 bases aligning to TRBD2. V was pared by 5 bases and J by 9 bases, with 12 bases of the junction left unmatched. This CDR3 is built from 14 residues. The germline CDR1 and CDR2 sequences are SEHNR and FQNEAQ (reference sequence). The CDR3 loop reads CASSEQRSGSAQYF. CDR3 DNA sequence: TGTGCCAGCAGCGAACAAAGAAGCGGGAGTGCGCAGTACTTC.

This clone has only one observation. V and J are TRBV29-1 and TRBJ2-1; the D gene is possibly TRBD2 (7 bases). Germline V gene sequence: CDR1 SQVTM, CDR2 ANQGSEA. Trimming took 7 bases from V and 8 from J, leaving 21 bases between them. This CDR3 contains 14 residues. CDR3 residues: CSALRDWGGDEQFF. The CDR3 DNA sequence: TGCAGCGCTCTACGGGACTGGGGGGGCGATGAGCAGTTCTTC.